This TCR beta chain was retrieved from a study of tumor-infiltrating lymphocytes in primary liver carcinoma. Whole-study results and caveats: The overlap of tumor-adjacent and tumor-blood pairs was smaller than that of tumor region pairs.

Turning to this clonotype: What it binds is not known. As the CDR3 is not closed by the conserved phenylalanine or tryptophan, this likely results from a read error.

Joint extraction of RNA and DNA used about 17-31 mg of bulk tissue that was unsorted. Starting material of 450 to 500 ng total RNA yielded TCR beta cDNA via a constant-region primer. It was through three nested multiplex PCR rounds of slightly modified ARM-PCR that TCR beta libraries arose. One entry per CDR3 protein, called by TCRdb with MiXCR from the multiplex PCR reads. The sample consists of 100,000 to 150,000 distinct CDR3 sequences, 60% to 80% of them appearing once. Specimen: liver tumor tissue from sampling region 3. Subset described: tumor region T3, left-lateral pole. The clonotype was recovered from a woman aged 55-75 years with primary liver carcinoma and hepatitis B virus infection.

CDR3 in amino acids: CARNLEEYRGSYNEQFS. For the CDR3, the DNA is TGTGCCAGAAACTTAGAGGAGTACAGGGGTTCCTACAATGAGCAGTTCTCC. The rearrangement links TRBV11-2 to TRBJ2-1; 7 bases match TRBD1. Looked up from germline, CDR1 is SGHAT and CDR2 is FQNNGV. The CDR3 is made up of 17 amino acids. V shed 9 bases, J shed 1 base, and the junction held 15 bases outside the gene matches.